Shown below are 31 T cell receptor beta chains from a single sample sequenced in a study of cytomegalovirus exposure and HLA in healthy donors. TCRdb's table, derived via immunoSEQ multiplex PCR, lists solely in-frame clones and lacks some. The sample has tens of thousands of clones, 85% to 95% seen once. Sequenced sample: PBMCs. All receptors derive from a man between 18 and 29 years old in good health and CMV-seronegative.

The V call is TRBV29-1, the J call TRBJ1-2; D is unclear. This CDR3 is built from 11 residues. Between the trimmed V and J ends, which lost 2 bases and 4 bases, there was a span of 5 bases. The V gene's germline CDR1 is SQVTM and CDR2 ANQGSEA. The DNA of the CDR3 is TGCAGCGTTGAATGGCTCTATGGCTACACCTTC. It specifies CSVEWLYGYTF.

The chain uses TRBV11-3 and TRBJ2-2; tentatively, D is TRBD1 (5 bases). The V gene's germline CDR1 is SGHNT and CDR2 YENEEA. Trimming cost V 0 bases and J 0 bases, with 11 bases left between them. The CDR3 is 17 amino acids. The CDR3 reads CASSLDYGHPNTGELFF. The DNA of the CDR3 is TGTGCCAGCAGCTTAGATTATGGACACCCGAACACCGGGGAGCTGTTTTTT.

The rearrangement links TRBV2 to TRBJ1-4, with 7 bases lining up with TRBD1. V was clipped by 8 bases and J by 12 bases; unmatched bases: 9. This CDR3 is built from 12 residues. The V gene's germline CDR1 is SNHLY and CDR2 FYNNEI. The CDR3, as DNA: TGTGCCAGCGGGACAGACAGGGCGGAACTGTTTTTT. Its translation is CASGTDRAELFF.

The rearrangement joins TRBV11-2 to TRBJ1-4; TRBD1 might be the D (6 bases). V lost 3 bases and J lost 3, with 14 bases in between. Germline V CDR1 and CDR2: SGHAT, FQNNGV. This CDR3 has 16 residues. The CDR3 region has the DNA TGTGCCAGCAGCTTTGATCGGGACATCTCTAATGAAAAACTGTTTTTT. Amino acid sequence: CASSFDRDISNEKLFF.

The genes are TRBV29-1 and TRBJ1-1, with D possibly matching TRBD1 (6 bases). V lost 0 bases and J 6 bases, leaving 14 bases between the germline ends. Per the germline V gene, CDR1 is SQVTM and CDR2 is ANQGSEA. The CDR3 is 14 amino acids. The CDR3: CSVEDRRGPAEAFF. In DNA form, the CDR3 reads TGCAGCGTTGAAGATCGGCGGGGGCCGGCTGAAGCTTTCTTT.

The V gene is TRBV7-9, the J gene TRBJ2-1; 12 bases are a match to TRBD2. With 4 bases clipped from V and 9 bases from J, the junction kept 10 bases outside the gene matches. Germline V gives CDR1 SEHNR, CDR2 FQNEAQ (reference sequence). This CDR3 has 16 residues. DNA for the CDR3: TGTGCCAGCAGCTGGACGACTAGCGGGAGCGCCAGTGAGCAGTTCTTC. Translation: CASSWTTSGSASEQFF.

The chain recombines TRBV29-1 with TRBJ2-5, with D maybe TRBD1 (6 bases). The germline V gene has CDR1 SQVTM and CDR2 ANQGSEA. Trimming removed 6 bases at V and 4 bases at J, with 18 bases between. This CDR3 has 14 residues. The CDR3 loop reads CSVGAGGRVETQYF. CDR3 coding DNA: TGCAGCGTGGGGGCCGGCGGAAGGGTAGAGACCCAGTACTTC.

The chain combines TRBV19 with TRBJ2-4, with TRBD1 matching over 8 bases. The germline V gene has CDR1 LNHDA and CDR2 SQIVND (reference sequence). J was trimmed by 6 bases and V by 5 bases; bases with no gene match: 3. The CDR3 runs to 13 residues. The chain's CDR3 is CASSPGQGNIQYF. CDR3 nucleotide sequence: TGTGCCAGTAGTCCCGGACAGGGAAACATTCAGTACTTC.

A remark on this clone: At the DNA level, this CDR3 is encoded by other sequences in the same sample as well. V and J are TRBV7-2 and TRBJ1-5; D gene uncertain. The germline gives CDR1 SGHTA, CDR2 FQGNSA. The CDR3 has 14 amino acids. V lost 5 bases and J 2 bases, leaving 10 bases between the germline ends. The CDR3 DNA reads as TGTGCCAGCAGCCGGACTGGGGGCAATCAGCCCCAGCATTTT. Translating gives CASSRTGGNQPQHF.

V and J are TRBV6-5 and TRBJ1-6; 7 positions match TRBD1. Germline lookup yields CDR1 MNHEY and CDR2 SVGAGI. This CDR3 has 15 amino acids. With 0 bases clipped from V and 7 bases from J, the junction kept 3 bases outside the gene matches. The CDR3 region has the DNA TGTGCCAGCAGTTACTCTGAGGACAGGAATTCACCCCTCCACTTT. It specifies CASSYSEDRNSPLHF.

The chain combines TRBV4-1 with TRBJ1-6, with unresolved D. The germline V and J ends were trimmed by 1 base and 10 bases, with 14 bases remaining between them. The CDR3 contains 15 residues. Germline V gene lookup returns CDR1 MGHRA and CDR2 YSYEKL. Here the CDR3 DNA reads TGCGCCAGCAGCCAAGTAGGAGGGAGTAGGTCACCCCTCCACTTT. It translates to CASSQVGGSRSPLHF.

The chain is built from TRBV6-1 and TRBJ2-7, with D possibly being TRBD2 (7 bases). The CDR3 is 14 residues long. Looked up from germline, CDR1 is MNHNS and CDR2 is SASEGT. Between the trimmed V and J ends, which lost 6 bases and 0 bases, there was a span of 12 bases. CDR3 coding DNA: TGTGCCAGCAGCACGGGGGGCAACTCCTACGAGCAGTACTTC. It is translated as CASSTGGNSYEQYF.

The chain links TRBV7-9 to TRBJ2-7; 13 bases are shared with TRBD2. CDR1 and CDR2 from the germline V gene are SEHNR and FQNEAQ (reference sequence). The CDR3 runs to 15 residues. J lost 5 bases, V lost 5 bases, and 6 bases had no gene match. The CDR3 here is CASSLQTSGRNEQYF. The CDR3 DNA reads as TGTGCCAGCAGCCTGCAGACTAGCGGGAGGAACGAGCAGTACTTC.

This rearrangement joins TRBV11-1 to TRBJ1-4; perhaps TRBD1 as D (6 bases). The germline CDR1 and CDR2 sequences are SGHAT and FQDESV (reference sequence). The CDR3 totals 14 residues. Trimming took 5 bases from V and 5 from J, leaving 12 bases between them. The CDR3 loop is CASSLPGTNEKLFF. For the CDR3, the DNA is TGTGCCAGCAGCCTCCCAGGGACAAATGAAAAACTGTTTTTT.

The chain has TRBV4-1 and TRBJ2-1; 11 bases are shared with TRBD2. CDR3 length: 16 residues. The V gene's germline CDR1 is MGHRA and CDR2 YSYEKL. After removal of 4 bases from V and 9 bases from J, the junction contained 11 bases not matched to a gene. The CDR3 nucleotides are TGCGCCAGCAGCCTAGGGCCACTAGCGGGGGCGGGTGAGCAGTTCTTC. It codes for CASSLGPLAGAGEQFF.

V gene TRBV7-9 combines with J gene TRBJ1-2; D perhaps matches TRBD1 (5 bases). Looked up from germline, CDR1 is SEHNR and CDR2 is FQNEAQ (reference sequence). The CDR3 loop spans 12 amino acids. V lost 4 bases and J 5 bases, leaving 8 bases between the germline ends. CDR3 amino acids: CASSYRSYGYTF. For the CDR3, the DNA is TGTGCCAGCAGCTACAGGTCTTATGGCTACACCTTC. The variable domain in full, with the rest retrieved from reference TRBV7-9 and TRBJ1-2, is DTGVSQNPRHKITKRGQNVTFRCDPISEHNRLYWYRQTLGQGPEFLTYFQNEAQLEKSRLLSDRFSAERPKGSFSTLEIQRTEQGDSAMYLCASSYRSYGYTFGSGTRLTVV.

This chain uses TRBV29-1 with TRBJ2-3, with a possible D match to TRBD1 (5 bases). Germline V lookup: CDR1 SQVTM, CDR2 ANQGSEA. V lost 4 bases, J lost 8 bases, and 7 bases lay in between. CDR3 length: 10 amino acids. CDR3 region: CSVARGTQYF. The CDR3 coding sequence is TGCAGCGTTGCAAGGGGTACGCAGTATTTT.

V and J are TRBV29-1 and TRBJ2-5; tentative D call: TRBD2 (6 bases). The CDR3 sequence is 14 residues long. Germline lookup yields CDR1 SQVTM and CDR2 ANQGSEA. Trimming took off 4 bases at V and 1 base at J, with 13 bases between the two ends. The CDR3 DNA is TGCAGCGTTGCAGGAGGGACTCTCCAAGAGACCCAGTACTTC. Residues: CSVAGGTLQETQYF. Complete variable domain (other parts from reference TRBV29-1 and TRBJ2-5): SAVISQKPSRDICQRGTSLTIQCQVDSQVTMMFWYRQQPGQSLTLIATANQGSEATYESGFVIDKFPISRPNLTFSTLTVSNMSPEDSSIYLCSVAGGTLQETQYFGPGTRLLVL.

The chain combines TRBV6-5 with TRBJ2-1; a possible D gene is TRBD1 (6 bases). This CDR3 has 13 residues. Trimming stripped 4 bases from V and 4 bases from J, with 8 bases between. CDR1 and CDR2 from the germline V gene are MNHEY and SVGAGI. The CDR3: CASSSQGYNEQFF. In nucleotides, the CDR3 is TGTGCCAGCAGTTCACAGGGTTACAATGAGCAGTTCTTC.

The chain links TRBV28 to TRBJ2-3; TRBD1 aligns across 9 bases. This CDR3 is 13 amino acids long. With V trimmed by 6 bases and J by 3 bases, 1 base remained unmatched. The germline V gene has CDR1 MDHEN and CDR2 SYDVKM. The CDR3 bases are TGTGCCAGCAGGGGACAGGGAACAGATACGCAGTATTTT. It encodes CASRGQGTDTQYF.

The rearrangement joins TRBV18 to TRBJ2-7, with 7 positions matching TRBD1. Per the germline V gene, CDR1 is KGHSH and CDR2 is LQKENI. CDR3 length equals 15 residues. The V segment lost 2 bases and the J segment 1 base; nucleotides outside the gene matches: 5. Here the CDR3 DNA reads TGTGCCAGCTCACCAGCCGGGACAGCGTCCTACGAGCAGTACTTC. It translates to CASSPAGTASYEQYF.

The chain uses TRBV5-5 and TRBJ1-1; D is perhaps TRBD1 (5 bases). Germline CDR1 reads SGHKS; CDR2 reads YYEKEE (reference sequence). The V gene lost 3 bases and the J gene lost 4 bases, with 13 bases spanning the gap. There are 14 residues in the CDR3. Here the CDR3 reads CASSSQVGGTEAFF. CDR3 sequence (DNA): TGTGCCAGCAGCTCACAGGTGGGGGGCACTGAAGCTTTCTTT.

V usage is TRBV5-1 and J usage is TRBJ1-1; D is uncertain. V was cut by 1 base and J by 0 bases, with 10 bases left in between. Germline CDR1 SGHRS, CDR2 YFSETQ. The CDR3 loop spans 15 amino acids. CDR3 in amino acids: CASSLSIVMNTEAFF. The CDR3 bases are TGCGCCAGCAGCTTGAGTATAGTAATGAACACTGAAGCTTTCTTT.

The rearrangement joins TRBV5-5 to TRBJ2-7; 11 bases are a match to TRBD2. The junction had 6 bases not matched to a gene; V was cut back by 5 bases and J by 2 bases. The CDR3 is 15 residues long. The germline gives CDR1 SGHKS, CDR2 YYEKEE (reference sequence). The DNA for the CDR3 is TGTGCCAGCAGTATTACTAGCGGGAGAACCTACGAGCAGTACTTC. As protein: CASSITSGRTYEQYF.

The V call is TRBV11-2, the J call TRBJ1-5; D is perhaps TRBD1 (6 bases). V was trimmed by 5 bases and J by 7 bases, leaving 9 bases between them. This CDR3 comprises 12 residues. In germline, CDR1 is SGHAT, CDR2 FQNNGV. CDR3 nucleotides: TGTGCCAGCAGCCCAGGGGACCAGCCCCAGCATTTT. The encoded protein is CASSPGDQPQHF.

V is TRBV10-3 and J is TRBJ1-1, with D unresolved. V lost 2 bases and J lost 7, with 8 bases in between. This CDR3 comprises 12 residues. Germline CDR1 reads ENHRY; CDR2 reads SYGVKD. The chain's CDR3 is CAISERGLEAFF. The CDR3 bases are TGTGCCATCAGTGAGAGAGGGCTTGAAGCTTTCTTT.

This clone has only one observation. V is TRBV29-1 and J is TRBJ2-2, with a possible D match to TRBD2 (6 bases). The germline CDR1 and CDR2 sequences are SQVTM and ANQGSEA. The germline V and J ends were trimmed by 4 bases and 5 bases, with 8 bases remaining between them. The CDR3 runs to 12 residues. CDR3: CSVVGGTGELFF. The CDR3 bases are TGCAGCGTTGTTGGAGGGACCGGGGAGCTGTTTTTT.

The gene calls are TRBV29-1 and TRBJ2-1; TRBD1 might be the D (6 bases). Between the trimmed V and J ends, which lost 3 bases and 15 bases, there was a span of 18 bases. Germline V lookup: CDR1 SQVTM, CDR2 ANQGSEA. The CDR3 is made up of 12 amino acids. In DNA form, the CDR3 reads TGCAGCGTTGACGAATTGGGGGCCGTTTGGTTCTTC. Residues: CSVDELGAVWFF.

The V and J genes are TRBV9 and TRBJ2-7; D is possibly TRBD2 (5 bases). Trimming removed 0 bases from V and 0 bases from J, with 10 bases in between. CDR3 length equals 15 residues. Germline CDR1 is SGDLS and CDR2 is YYNGEE. The CDR3, as DNA: TGTGCCAGCAGCGTAGCGTCCGGGGTCTCCTACGAGCAGTACTTC. It encodes CASSVASGVSYEQYF.

The J gene is TRBJ2-1, the V gene TRBV4-1; D perhaps matches TRBD2 (5 bases). The V end lost 8 bases, the J end lost 8 bases, and 22 bases lay between the germline ends. The CDR3 is made up of 15 amino acids. The germline CDR1 and CDR2 sequences are MGHRA and YSYEKL. The CDR3 is CASSLSTGSNDEQFF. The CDR3 DNA follows: TGCGCCAGCTCCCTATCCACGGGGAGTAACGATGAGCAGTTCTTC.

The V gene is TRBV7-6, the J gene TRBJ2-7; the D is unclear. CDR1 is SGHVS and CDR2 is FNYEAQ in the germline V gene. The V and J ends lost 5 bases and 2 bases respectively, with 13 bases between them. The length of the CDR3 is 14 residues. The CDR3 DNA reads TGTGCCAGCAGCACCCGGTTGTACCCCTACGAGCAGTACTTC. Translated: CASSTRLYPYEQYF.